This T cell receptor beta chain comes out of a study of blood T cell repertoires in COVID-19. About the research overall: Spain, Italy and the United States supplied samples that represented acute and convalescent COVID-19.

Across about 22 US areas, participants ranged in age from roughly 18 to 95 years. Researchers sorted participants into cohorts using their self-reported clinical history. Only one count was recorded for this clone. Trimming took off 10 bases at V and 9 bases at J, with 13 bases between the two ends. The CDR3 is made up of 12 amino acids. Germline-derived CDR1 and CDR2 are WSHSY and SAAADI. The table came from immunoSEQ multiplex PCR; TCRdb's copy has only in-frame clones and leaves some out. The table records 220,000 or so clones, roughly four fifths of them present only once. The sequence came from a woman aged 60-75 years who had recovered from COVID-19. V and J are TRBV10-2 and TRBJ1-6; D remains ambiguous. Sequencing used PBMCs or T cells enriched from blood (not recorded which). In nucleotides, the CDR3 is TGCGCCACCCTGGGAGATGGTTCACCCCTCCACTTT. Its translation: CATLGDGSPLHF.